This entry lists 21 T cell receptor beta chains sequenced from one sample in a study of T cells in Graves' hyperthyroidism and ophthalmopathy. RNA transcripts gave rise to amplified TCR beta CDR3 regions. The study used the HTBI primer set for a first-round RT-PCR of the TCR CDR3. TCRdb re-called the multiplex PCR reads through MiXCR, storing one row per CDR3 protein. Of some 650,000 distinct CDR3 sequences listed, around 15% are singletons. Material for sequencing was blood. The source is a woman in her forties with Graves' ophthalmopathy.

The table lists this clonotype with a count of one. One base away lies a much larger clone, so this may be a sequencing read error. The gene calls are TRBV18 and TRBJ1-2, with D hard to call. Germline lookup yields CDR1 KGHSH and CDR2 LQKENI. The CDR3 is 14 amino acids. The CDR3 loop is CASSRGLTNYGCTF. CDR3 bases: TGTGCCAGCTCACGTGGACTGACTAACTATGGCTGCACCTTC.

The table lists this clonotype with a few counts. The gene calls are TRBV29-1 and TRBJ2-1; D is uncertain. The V gene lost 5 bases and the J gene lost 7 bases, with 3 bases spanning the gap. CDR3 length: 9 amino acids. Looked up from germline, CDR1 is SQVTM and CDR2 is ANQGSEA. The CDR3 loop is CSVSNEQFF. CDR3 in DNA: TGCAGCGTTAGTAATGAGCAGTTCTTC.

This sequence joins TRBV10-2 and TRBJ2-2; tentative D call: TRBD2 (6 bases). Germline loops: CDR1 WSHSY, CDR2 SAAADI. The CDR3 sequence is 19 residues long. V dropped 0 bases and J dropped 3 bases, with 20 bases sitting between them. CDR3 nucleotide sequence: TGCGCCAGCAGTGAGTCGGGGAGGCTTGGGGCCAAGCACACCGGGGAGCTGTTTTTT. It specifies CASSESGRLGAKHTGELFF.

The V and J genes are TRBV6-1 and TRBJ1-5; no clear D. The V gene's germline CDR1 is MNHNS and CDR2 SASEGT. The CDR3 totals 15 residues. Trimming stripped 7 bases from V and 0 bases from J, with 13 bases between. CDR3 in amino acids: CASTARPNSNQPQHF. In DNA form, the CDR3 reads TGTGCCAGCACGGCCAGGCCAAATAGCAATCAGCCCCAGCATTTT.

This clonotype showed up many times. The rearrangement joins TRBV7-3 to TRBJ2-3; D not resolved. This CDR3 comprises 13 residues. The V end lost 5 bases, the J end lost 2 bases, and 8 bases lay between the germline ends. From germline, CDR1 is SGHTA and CDR2 FQGTGA. The CDR3 loop is CASSHPATDTQYF. DNA of the CDR3: TGTGCCAGCAGCCACCCCGCCACAGATACGCAGTATTTT. Using reference TRBV7-3 and TRBJ2-3 for the parts outside the CDR3, the full variable domain is GAGVSQTPSNKVTEKGKYVELRCDPISGHTALYWYRQSLGQGPEFLIYFQGTGAADDSGLPNDRFFAVRPEGSVSTLKIQRTERGDSAVYLCASSHPATDTQYFGPGTRLTVL.

The rearrangement links TRBV7-8 to TRBJ1-4; D might be TRBD1 (5 bases). Deletions cut 5 bases from V and 6 bases from J, with 16 bases between. Looked up from germline, CDR1 is SGHVS and CDR2 is FQNEAQ. This CDR3 is 15 amino acids long. The DNA of the CDR3 is TGTGCCAGCAGCCACAGGACCACAAGACATGAAAAACTGTTTTTT. It is translated as CASSHRTTRHEKLFF.

CDR3 bases: TGTGCCAGTAGTCTCGGGACAGGGGGTTTTTTGGGGGCCAACGTCCTGACTTTC. Its translation: CASSLGTGGFLGANVLTF. V gene TRBV19 combines with J gene TRBJ2-6, with 11 bases matching TRBD1. This CDR3 contains 18 residues. Germline CDR1 and CDR2: LNHDA and SQIVND (reference sequence). The V and J ends lost 5 bases and 4 bases, in that order; junction bases with no gene match: 10.

This clonotype was seen just once. This chain joins TRBV2 and TRBJ1-5, with D tentatively TRBD1 (5 bases). V was trimmed by 5 bases and J by 3 bases, leaving 11 bases between them. Looked up from germline, CDR1 is SNHLY and CDR2 is FYNNEI. The CDR3 covers 14 residues. CDR3 in amino acids: CASSKTDVNQPQHF. CDR3 in DNA: TGTGCCAGCAGTAAGACAGATGTCAATCAGCCCCAGCATTTT.

The CDR3 nucleotides are TGCAGCGTTGAAGGGGGCAGCATTTTGAACACTGAAGCTTTCTTT. Protein: CSVEGGSILNTEAFF. The chain carries TRBV29-1 and TRBJ1-1; D might be TRBD1 (5 bases). Trimming left V 1 base short and J 0 bases short, with 12 bases between. Per the germline V gene, CDR1 is SQVTM and CDR2 is ANQGSEA. CDR3 length equals 15 residues.

A few counts support this clonotype. The chain joins TRBV6-1 to TRBJ1-5, with 7 bases that match TRBD1. The V and J ends lost 6 bases and 1 base, in that order; junction bases with no gene match: 6. This CDR3 is built from 15 residues. Germline V lookup: CDR1 MNHNS, CDR2 SASEGT. CDR3 sequence (DNA): TGTGCCAGCAGAGCGCCGGGACAGAGCAATCAGCCCCAGCATTTT. Protein sequence: CASRAPGQSNQPQHF.

This clonotype was counted ten times or more. The chain carries TRBV2 and TRBJ1-1, with D perhaps TRBD1 (6 bases). The CDR3 loop spans 14 amino acids. V was cut by 7 bases and J by 0 bases, with 12 bases left in between. Germline V gene sequence: CDR1 SNHLY, CDR2 FYNNEI. The CDR3 DNA reads TGTGCCAGCACCACAGGGCAATTGAACACTGAAGCTTTCTTT. Amino acid sequence: CASTTGQLNTEAFF.

This clonotype was seen ten or more times. The chain couples TRBV11-2 to TRBJ2-1; 7 bases line up with TRBD2. The length of the CDR3 is 15 residues. Trimming removed 5 bases from V and 6 bases from J; junction bases left unmatched: 10. Germline V gives CDR1 SGHAT, CDR2 FQNNGV. CDR3 sequence reads: CASSQTSSVPNEQFF. The DNA of the CDR3 is TGTGCCAGCAGCCAGACTAGCAGCGTGCCCAATGAGCAGTTCTTC.

This clonotype was recorded only once. The CDR3 DNA is TGTGCCAGCTCTCGGGAGGGAGGTTGGGATTCACCCCTCCACTTT. It specifies CASSREGGWDSPLHF. This chain joins TRBV6-4 and TRBJ1-6; D is uncertain. Trimming stripped 8 bases from V and 8 bases from J, with 19 bases between. The CDR3 is 15 amino acids. Germline V CDR1 and CDR2: MRHNA, SNTAGT.

The chain carries TRBV6-1 and TRBJ2-3; the D gene could be TRBD1 or TRBD2 (7 bases each). Germline loops: CDR1 MNHNS, CDR2 SASEGT. The CDR3 covers 16 residues. V was trimmed by 5 bases and J by 11 bases, leaving 26 bases between them. The CDR3: CASSTQGGDLGRGQYF. The DNA for the CDR3 is TGTGCCAGCAGTACCCAGGGGGGGGACCTTGGAAGGGGGCAGTATTTT.

Many counts were recorded for this clonotype. The V and J genes are TRBV30 and TRBJ1-1, with D possibly TRBD1 on 6 matching bases. CDR1 and CDR2 (germline): GTSNPN, SVGIG (reference sequence). The CDR3 is made up of 14 amino acids. V was trimmed by 0 bases and J by 7 bases, leaving 15 bases between them. The CDR3 nucleotides read TGTGCCTGGAGTGTACGGGGGGCCATGATTGAAGCTTTCTTT. Translating it yields CAWSVRGAMIEAFF.

In its sample, this clonotype was seen many times. The chain combines TRBV2 with TRBJ2-3; D not certain. Per germline, CDR1 SNHLY and CDR2 FYNNEI. There are 12 residues in the CDR3. Trimming removed 4 bases from V and 6 bases from J, with 8 bases in between. The CDR3 DNA reads as TGTGCCAGCAGTGCTAGTGGGGATACGCAGTATTTT. Its translation: CASSASGDTQYF.

The sample holds a few counts of this clonotype. The chain joins TRBV28 to TRBJ2-7; no firm D call. With 8 bases removed from V and 0 bases from J, the gap between germline ends came to 5 bases. The CDR3 covers 11 residues. Germline V gene data show CDR1 as MDHEN and CDR2 as SYDVKM. The CDR3 nucleotides are TGTGCCAGCGGCAACTCCTACGAGCAGTACTTC. Its protein product is CASGNSYEQYF.

This sequence joins TRBV11-2 and TRBJ2-7; perhaps TRBD2 as D (5 bases). With 5 bases removed from V and 2 bases from J, the gap between germline ends came to 13 bases. Per germline, CDR1 SGHAT and CDR2 FQNNGV. The length of the CDR3 is 14 residues. The CDR3 DNA reads TGTGCCAGCAGCCTTAGCGACGGGGCCTACGAGCAGTACTTC. This gives the protein CASSLSDGAYEQYF.

This clonotype has only a few counts. The rearrangement uses TRBV10-3 and TRBJ1-1, with D uncertain. The ends were cut back, 3 bases at V and 5 bases at J, with 13 bases in the middle. The CDR3 extends over 14 amino acids. Germline V gives CDR1 ENHRY, CDR2 SYGVKD. CDR3 region: CAISERFSGTEAFF. Here the CDR3 DNA reads TGTGCCATCAGTGAACGATTTTCGGGTACTGAAGCTTTCTTT.

This chain uses TRBV28 with TRBJ1-1, with no clear D. V was pared by 5 bases and J by 5 bases, with 9 bases between. The CDR3 is 12 residues long. Germline values: CDR1 MDHEN, CDR2 SYDVKM. CDR3 sequence (DNA): TGTGCCAGCAGTGCCTGGGGTACTGAAGCTTTCTTT. Its protein product is CASSAWGTEAFF. Full variable domain (remainder filled in from reference TRBV28 and TRBJ1-1): DVKVTQSSRYLVKRTGEKVFLECVQDMDHENMFWYRQDPGLGLRLIYFSYDVKMKEKGDIPEGYSVSREKKERFSLILESASTNQTSMYLCASSAWGTEAFFGQGTRLTVV.

This clonotype was observed many times. The V and J genes are TRBV27 and TRBJ2-7, with 7 bases matching TRBD2. The CDR3 is 14 amino acids. With V trimmed by 5 bases and J by 4 bases, 8 bases remained unmatched. Germline V lookup: CDR1 MNHEY, CDR2 SMNVEV (reference sequence). The CDR3 protein is CASSPRGLIYEQYF. The CDR3 nucleotides read TGTGCCAGCAGTCCCCGGGGACTAATTTACGAGCAGTACTTC.